This T cell receptor beta chain was sequenced for a study of blood T cells in healthy people across ages. The second PCR ran roughly 6 to 12 cycles with a sample-barcoded 5' primer and J-beta primers. One entry per CDR3 protein results from TCRdb running MiXCR on the 5' RACE reads. The sample yields roughly 790,000 distinct CDR3 sequences, roughly 44% seen once. This clonotype was seen at least ten times. A minimum of 7 million PBMCs was isolated per sample. Germline lookup yields CDR1 SGHTA and CDR2 FQGNSA. V gave up 5 bases and J gave up 1 base, with 8 bases separating them. This CDR3 contains 13 residues.

The chain recombines TRBV7-2 with TRBJ1-1, with TRBD1 as a possible D gene (6 bases). The sequence derives from a woman aged 55-69 years in good health. The sequencing input was blood. The CDR3, as DNA: TGTGCCAGCAGCGTGGGACAGAACACTGAAGCTTTCTTT. Its translation: CASSVGQNTEAFF. The variable domain in full, with the rest retrieved from reference TRBV7-2 and TRBJ1-1, is GAGVSQSPSNKVTEKGKDVELRCDPISGHTALYWYRQSLGQGLEFLIYFQGNSAPDKSGLPSDRFSAERTGGSVSTLTIQRTQQEDSAVYLCASSVGQNTEAFFGQGTRLTVV.